The clone carrying this TCR beta chain occurred many times. Its cognate antigen is unknown. TCRdb re-derived calls from the RT-PCR reads in MiXCR, one entry per CDR3 protein. The data show about 570,000 distinct CDR3 sequences, roughly 12% seen once. The sample belongs to a study of response to subunit inactivated influenza vaccine. Study results and limitations: It was the authors' suggestion that each seasonal influenza vaccination recruits few new T cells.

These data were likewise used in another study, on T cells expressing NK-cell markers. Turning to that study: Scientists made TCR beta cDNA using 5'RACE template switching with UMIs. The share of CD8+ T cells held by dominant NKG2C+ clonotypes was about 1.0-7.5% in about six donors.

This sequence was found in a man aged 45 to 65 who received an inactivated influenza vaccine. Material: PBMCs from blood, obtained on the day of vaccination.

As DNA, the CDR3 is TGTGCCAGCAGCCAGGAACAGGGGACCGGGGAGCTGTTTTTT. Protein sequence: CASSQEQGTGELFF. The J gene is TRBJ2-2, the V gene TRBV4-2; 7 nucleotides match TRBD1. Trimming took 3 bases from V and 5 from J; bases not matched to a gene: 3. The CDR3 totals 14 residues. The germline CDR1 and CDR2 sequences are LGHNA and YNFKEQ.